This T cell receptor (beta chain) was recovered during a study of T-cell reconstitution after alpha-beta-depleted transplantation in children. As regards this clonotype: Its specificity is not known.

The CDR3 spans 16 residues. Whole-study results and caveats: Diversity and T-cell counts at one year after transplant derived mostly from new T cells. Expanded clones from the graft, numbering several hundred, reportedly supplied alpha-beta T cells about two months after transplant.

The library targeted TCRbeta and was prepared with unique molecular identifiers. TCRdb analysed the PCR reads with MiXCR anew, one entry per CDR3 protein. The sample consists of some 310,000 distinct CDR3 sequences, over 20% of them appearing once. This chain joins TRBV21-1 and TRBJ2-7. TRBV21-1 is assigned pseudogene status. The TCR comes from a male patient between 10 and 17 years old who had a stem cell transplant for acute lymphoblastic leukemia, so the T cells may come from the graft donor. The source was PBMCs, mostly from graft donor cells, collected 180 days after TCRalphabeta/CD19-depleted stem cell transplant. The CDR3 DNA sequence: TGTGCCAGCAGAATGTCATTTCCCTTGAGCTCCTACGAGCAGTACTTC. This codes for CASRMSFPLSSYEQYF.